This record covers a single T cell receptor (beta chain). Its antigen is unknown. A junction end diverges from the germline sequence, so it may reflect a read error. The protocol was immunoSEQ multiplex PCR, while the TCRdb copy is restricted to in-frame clones and leaves out a portion. This sample has 55,000 to 65,000 clones, with over 80% found just once. The data derive from a study of OX40 agonist ivuxolimab in advanced cancers. The CDR3 is 17 amino acids. Germline CDR1 is LGHNA and CDR2 is YSLEER. Study outcomes and limitations: Fewer expanded clones were found on average in CD4+ than in CD8+ T cells. Certain nonresponding patients likewise had low normalized T-cell clonal expansion.

The J gene is TRBJ2-2, the V gene TRBV4-3; possibly TRBD1 or TRBD2 for D (5 bases each). The material was CD4+ or CD8+ T cells sorted from blood, obtained in a trial of the OX40 agonist ivuxolimab. The sequence was collected from an adult with an advanced solid tumor such as melanoma, head and neck, liver or kidney cancer. CDR3 residues: CASSEDRLLGAPGELFF. Here the CDR3 DNA reads TGCGCCAGCAGCGAAGACCGCCTACTAGGGGCCCCCGGGGAGCTGTTTTTT.